This TCR beta chain was profiled in a study of OX40 agonist ivuxolimab in advanced cancers. About the research overall: Mean age 60 years, range 23 to 79; 82.7% male. Findings and limits, study-wide: In CD8+ T cells, expanded clones were on average more numerous than in CD4+. By week 6 at 0.1 to 3.0 mg/kg, blood CD4+ and CD8+ T cells had expanded clonally. Partial responders at 0.1-3.0 mg/kg showed near-lowest clonal expansion.

Generated by immunoSEQ multiplex PCR, the TCRdb table keeps only in-frame clones and is missing some. The data show roughly 35,000 clones, less than 80% seen once. CDR1 is LNHDA and CDR2 is SQIVND in the germline V gene (reference sequence). This CDR3 is 15 amino acids long. Trimming took 0 bases from V and 5 from J, leaving 13 bases between them. Concerning this clone: No antigen is known for it.

The receptor's source is an adult with an advanced solid tumor such as melanoma, head and neck, liver or kidney cancer. The sample here was CD4+ or CD8+ T cells sorted from blood, taken in a trial of the OX40 agonist ivuxolimab. The chain recombines TRBV19 with TRBJ1-2; no clear D gene. This CDR3 reads CASSIDGQKSYGYTF. The DNA for the CDR3 is TGTGCCAGTAGTATAGATGGGCAGAAATCTTATGGCTACACCTTC.